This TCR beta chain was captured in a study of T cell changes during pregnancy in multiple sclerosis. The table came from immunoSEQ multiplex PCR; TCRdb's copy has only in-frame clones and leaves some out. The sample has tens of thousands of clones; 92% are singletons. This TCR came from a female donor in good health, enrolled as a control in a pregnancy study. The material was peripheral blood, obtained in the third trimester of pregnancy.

CDR3 in amino acids: CAISESTPGILHLYEQYF. The CDR3 region has the DNA TGTGCCATCAGTGAGTCTACCCCGGGTATTTTACACCTGTACGAGCAGTACTTC. V usage is TRBV10-3 and J usage is TRBJ2-7; D gene uncertain. The CDR3 is 18 residues long. V lost 0 bases and J 4 bases, leaving 22 bases between the germline ends. Per germline, CDR1 ENHRY and CDR2 SYGVKD.